This T cell receptor (beta chain) was documented in a study of blood T cell repertoires in COVID-19. Data came from immunoSEQ multiplex PCR; TCRdb stores just in-frame clones and leaves some out. The repertoire includes some 250,000 clones, roughly 80% of them detected once, and around 9.6% sits in the top ten. This clone was observed a single time. This sequence originates from a woman older than 75 with acute or convalescent COVID-19. The sample taken for sequencing was peripheral blood.

CDR3 loop: CASSAPGQGWNEQFF. The CDR3 bases are TGTGCCAGCAGCGCCCCGGGACAGGGGTGGAATGAGCAGTTCTTC. This chain links TRBV6-5 with TRBJ2-1, with 10 bases matching TRBD1. From germline, CDR1 is MNHEY and CDR2 SVGAGI. V lost 6 bases, J lost 7 bases, and 9 bases stayed unmatched. The CDR3 is made up of 15 amino acids.